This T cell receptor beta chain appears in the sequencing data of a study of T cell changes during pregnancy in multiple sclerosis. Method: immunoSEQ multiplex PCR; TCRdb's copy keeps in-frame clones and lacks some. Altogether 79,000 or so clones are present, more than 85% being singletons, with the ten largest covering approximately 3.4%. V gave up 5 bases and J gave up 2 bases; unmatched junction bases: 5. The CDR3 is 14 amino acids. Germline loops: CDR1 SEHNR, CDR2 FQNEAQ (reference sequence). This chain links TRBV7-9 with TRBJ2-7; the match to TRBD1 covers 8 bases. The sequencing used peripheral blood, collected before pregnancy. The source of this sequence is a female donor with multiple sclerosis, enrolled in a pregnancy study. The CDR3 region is CASSDWTGTYEQYF. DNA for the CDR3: TGTGCCAGCAGCGACTGGACAGGGACCTACGAGCAGTACTTC.